This record looks at one TCR beta chain sequence and its context. Its cognate antigen is unknown. This record comes from a study of CD8 T cells in Susac syndrome. Findings of the study overall: By the study's own acknowledgment, its TCR sequencing and HLA analysis included relatively few individuals. Within total CD8+ repertoires, 15 to 20 Susac-specific public clones were found, and within CD8+ TEMRA repertoires, about 5.

Negative isolation yielded the CD8+ and CD4+ T cells, while FACS enriched the TEMRA cells. RNA, at about 0.45 to 1 ug, was reverse transcribed with random hexamers. TCRdb passed the immunoSEQ multiplex PCR reads through MiXCR, listing each CDR3 protein once. The data contain 70,000 to 100,000 distinct CDR3 sequences, about 95% of them singletons. The germline V gene has CDR1 LGHNA and CDR2 YSLEER. Trimming cost V 4 bases and J 4 bases, with 14 bases left between them. This CDR3 has 15 amino acids. The specimen sequenced was CD8+ T cells from PBMCs. This sequence was found in a human donor with Susac syndrome. The chain recombines TRBV4-3 with TRBJ2-1, with D tentatively TRBD1 (5 bases). CDR3 nucleotide sequence: TGCGCCAGCAGCCTATCATATGCAGGGTACAATGAGCAGTTCTTC. Translation: CASSLSYAGYNEQFF.